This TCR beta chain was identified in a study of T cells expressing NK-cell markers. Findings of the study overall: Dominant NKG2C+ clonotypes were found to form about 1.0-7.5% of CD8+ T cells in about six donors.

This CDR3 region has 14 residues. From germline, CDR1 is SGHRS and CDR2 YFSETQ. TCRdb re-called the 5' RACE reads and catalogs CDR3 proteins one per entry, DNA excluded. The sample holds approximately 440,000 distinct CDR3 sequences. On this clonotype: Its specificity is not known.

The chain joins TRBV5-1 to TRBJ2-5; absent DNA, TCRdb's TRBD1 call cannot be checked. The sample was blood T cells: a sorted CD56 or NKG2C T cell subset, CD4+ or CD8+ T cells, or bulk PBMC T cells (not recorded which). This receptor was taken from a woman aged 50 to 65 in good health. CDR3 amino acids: CASSARDRGETQYF.